Listed below are T cell receptor beta chains from one sample, sequenced in a study of regulatory T cells in long-lasting Graves disease. Each CDR3 protein is one row after TCRdb ran MiXCR on the multiplex PCR reads. This repertoire shows 500,000 to 700,000 distinct CDR3 sequences, approximately 31% found once; its top ten account for under 55%. The starting material was peripheral blood mononuclear cells (PBMCs), obtained when the disease was refractory, from a patient treated with antithyroid drugs. Receptors originate from a female donor with Graves disease. Both conserved end residues are part of each CDR3. The D gene is left open where the match is weak. Clone sizes are given selectively: once, few, many, or a class where the clone is expanded.

d_gene	v_gene	j_gene	abundance	CDR3aa	CDR3nt
.	TRBV6-1	TRBJ2-7	few	CASVYVGGDTYEQYF	TGTGCCAGCGTTTACGTGGGGGGAGACACCTACGAGCAGTACTTC
.	TRBV27	TRBJ2-7	many	CASSPLGYEQYF	TGTGCCAGCAGTCCACTGGGCTACGAGCAGTACTTC
.	TRBV30	TRBJ1-1	.	CAWSVQRANTEAFF	TGTGCCTGGAGTGTACAGAGGGCTAACACTGAAGCTTTCTTT
.	TRBV4-1	TRBJ1-2	few	CASSRGGAGKRKDHGYTF	TGCGCCAGCAGCCGGGGCGGGGCAGGGAAAAGAAAAGACCATGGCTACACCTTC
.	TRBV5-6	TRBJ2-5	many	CASTKPSGTSPQYF	TGTGCCAGCACCAAACCATCCGGGACGTCCCCCCAGTACTTC
TRBD1	TRBV5-1	TRBJ1-1	.	CASSYKTGTVNTEAFF	TGCGCCAGCAGCTACAAGACCGGGACAGTAAACACTGAAGCTTTCTTT
.	TRBV2	TRBJ2-3	.	CASRTRGAADTQYF	TGTGCCAGCAGGACCCGGGGGGCGGCGGATACGCAGTATTTT
TRBD2	TRBV6-1	TRBJ2-1	.	CASSASSGRAHEQFF	TGTGCCAGCAGTGCGAGTAGCGGGAGGGCCCATGAGCAGTTCTTC
.	TRBV6-1	TRBJ1-2	.	CASKYQHEGYTF	TGTGCCAGCAAGTACCAACATGAGGGCTACACCTTC
.	TRBV7-9	TRBJ1-2	.	CASSSSAGQSYTF	TGTGCCAGCAGCTCCTCCGCAGGACAGAGCTACACCTTC
.	TRBV5-4	TRBJ1-1	.	CASSPPTGEAFF	TGTGCCAGCAGTCCCCCGACCGGTGAAGCTTTCTTT
TRBD2	TRBV28	TRBJ2-1	few	CASSPGGLYNEQFF	TGTGCCAGCAGCCCGGGAGGCTTGTACAATGAGCAGTTCTTC
TRBD1	TRBV12-3/TRBV12-4	TRBJ1-2	.	CASSPGQQSDGYTF	TGTGCCAGCAGCCCGGGACAGCAGTCCGATGGCTACACCTTC
TRBD2	TRBV11-2	TRBJ2-5	many	CASSLVRRGETQYF	TGTGCCAGCAGCTTAGTAAGGCGGGGGGAGACCCAGTACTTC
.	TRBV2	TRBJ1-3	many	CASTFLAGSGNTIYF	TGTGCCAGCACCTTCCTCGCAGGGTCTGGAAACACCATATATTTT
TRBD1	TRBV10-2	TRBJ1-2	.	CASTQIGTVNYGYTF	TGCGCCAGCACCCAGATCGGGACAGTCAACTATGGCTACACCTTC
.	TRBV6-2/TRBV6-3	TRBJ1-1	.	CASMGPWTEAFF	TGTGCCAGCATGGGTCCGTGGACTGAAGCTTTCTTT
.	TRBV6-1	TRBJ1-1	many	CASSAWGSGTNTEAFF	TGTGCCAGCAGTGCGTGGGGTTCAGGAACGAACACTGAAGCTTTCTTT
.	TRBV5-5	TRBJ2-5	few	CASSLAVGAETQYF	TGTGCCAGCAGCTTGGCGGTGGGAGCCGAGACCCAGTACTTC
.	TRBV11-2	TRBJ2-2	few	CASSPGVGITGELFF	TGTGCCAGCAGCCCCGGGGTGGGGATCACCGGGGAGCTGTTTTTT